One and the same sample provided the 7 T cell receptor beta chains below, sequenced in a study of cytomegalovirus exposure and HLA in healthy donors. The PCR made use of 60 Vbeta and 13 Jbeta primers. Assay: immunoSEQ multiplex PCR; the TCRdb copy retains only in-frame clones and omits some. This repertoire shows roughly 69,000 clones, about 80% found once; its top ten account for more than 2.5%. Sequenced material: PBMCs. The receptors derive from a young man in good health and CMV-seronegative.

This clone was detected a few times. The DNA for the CDR3 is TGTGCCAGCAGCTACAACCCTCCTAGAGCAGACACTGAAGCTTTCTTT. This encodes CASSYNPPRADTEAFF. V gene TRBV7-9 combines with J gene TRBJ1-1; D gene unclear. The CDR3 has 16 amino acids. The V and J ends lost 4 bases and 3 bases respectively, with 18 bases between them. In germline, CDR1 is SEHNR, CDR2 FQNEAQ (reference sequence).

This chain joins TRBV6-5 and TRBJ1-1; D ambiguous. Trimming removed 0 bases at V and 0 bases at J, with 5 bases between. The CDR3 spans 14 residues. Per the germline V gene, CDR1 is MNHEY and CDR2 is SVGAGI. CDR3 sequence reads: CASSYSQVNTEAFF. In nucleotides, the CDR3 is TGTGCCAGCAGTTACTCTCAGGTGAACACTGAAGCTTTCTTT.

The chain joins TRBV5-8 to TRBJ1-1; 7 nucleotides agree with TRBD1. Losses at the gene ends were 3 bases for V and 1 base for J; bases not matched to a gene: 6. Germline V gene data show CDR1 as SGHTS and CDR2 as YDEGEE. CDR3 length equals 15 residues. The CDR3 DNA sequence: TGTGCCAGCAGCTCTATAGACAGGGCGAACACTGAAGCTTTCTTT. Residues: CASSSIDRANTEAFF.

A few counts support this clone. The genes are TRBV7-8 and TRBJ1-1; D not resolved. From germline, CDR1 is SGHVS and CDR2 FQNEAQ. Between the trimmed V and J ends, which lost 5 bases and 1 base, there was a span of 8 bases. This CDR3 spans 13 amino acids. The CDR3 is CASSRQRNTEAFF. The CDR3 DNA reads as TGTGCCAGCAGCAGGCAGCGGAACACTGAAGCTTTCTTT. Full variable domain (missing parts from reference TRBV7-8 and TRBJ1-1): GAGVSQSPRYKVAKRGQDVALRCDPISGHVSLFWYQQALGQGPEFLTYFQNEAQLDKSGLPSDRFFAERPEGSVSTLKIQRTQQEDSAVYLCASSRQRNTEAFFGQGTRLTVV.

The chain carries TRBV7-8 and TRBJ2-3; no clear D gene. CDR1 is SGHVS, CDR2 FQNEAQ, per germline. This CDR3 contains 11 residues. Trimming removed 5 bases at V and 7 bases at J, with 7 bases between. CDR3 residues: CASSPGNTQYF. The CDR3 DNA follows: TGTGCCAGCAGCCCAGGAAATACGCAGTATTTT.

This chain joins TRBV2 and TRBJ2-7; 9 nucleotides match TRBD2. CDR3 length: 17 amino acids. Germline-derived CDR1 and CDR2 are SNHLY and FYNNEI. The ends lost 0 bases at V and 7 bases at J; junction bases unmatched: 13. The CDR3 DNA is TGTGCCAGCAGTGAAGCGTCTCTACAGGGACTAGCTGGAGAGCAGTACGTC. This sequence encodes CASSEASLQGLAGEQYV.

Remarks on this clone: The junction and the germline gene differ at one end; a read error may be behind it. The rearrangement links TRBV29-1 to TRBJ2-7; TRBD1 aligns across 8 bases. CDR1 and CDR2 (germline): SQVTM, ANQGSEA. This CDR3 has 13 amino acids. Here the CDR3 DNA reads TGCGGCGTATACAAGGGACAGGCCTACGAGCAGTACTTC. It translates to CGVYKGQAYEQYF.